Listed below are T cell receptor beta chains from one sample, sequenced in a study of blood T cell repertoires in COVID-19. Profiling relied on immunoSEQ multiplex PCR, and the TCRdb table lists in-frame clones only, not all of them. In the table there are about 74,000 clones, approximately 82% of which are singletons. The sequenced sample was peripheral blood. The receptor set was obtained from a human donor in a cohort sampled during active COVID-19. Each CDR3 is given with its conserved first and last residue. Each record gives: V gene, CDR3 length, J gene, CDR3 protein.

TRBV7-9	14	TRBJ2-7	CASSFLRDSYEQYF
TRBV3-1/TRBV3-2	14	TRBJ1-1	CASSDRSRATEAFF
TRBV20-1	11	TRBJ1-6	CGANRNSPLHF
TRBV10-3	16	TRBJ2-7	CATFAGTSGANYEQYF
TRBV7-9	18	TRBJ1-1	CASSRTPGQGARDTEAFF
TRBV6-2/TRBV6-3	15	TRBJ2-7	CASSPRGDPNYEQYF
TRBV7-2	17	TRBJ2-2	CASSSGTSGVSTGELFF
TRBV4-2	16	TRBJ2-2	CASSQEGTRGGGELFF
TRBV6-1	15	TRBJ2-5	CASSEIRLGVSPVYF
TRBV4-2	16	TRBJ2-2	CASSHVGATNTGELFF
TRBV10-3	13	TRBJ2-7	CAIRVGGPYEQYF
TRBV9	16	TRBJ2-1	CASSSLAGGLYNEQFF
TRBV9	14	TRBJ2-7	CASSVDIRSHEQYF
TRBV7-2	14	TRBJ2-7	CASSEGTGPYEQYF
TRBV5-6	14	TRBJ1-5	CASSLGPQGQPQHF
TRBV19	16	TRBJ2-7	CASSKRWPGGSYEQYF
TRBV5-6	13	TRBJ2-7	CASSLPSSYEQYF
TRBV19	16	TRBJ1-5	CASSIRGGQVGVAQHF
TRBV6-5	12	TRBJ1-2	CASQQANYGYTF
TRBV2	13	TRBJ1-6	CASSGGPGSPLHF
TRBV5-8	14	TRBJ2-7	CASSLDRGGYEQYF
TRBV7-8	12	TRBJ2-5	CASSPYRETQYF
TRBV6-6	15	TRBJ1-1	CASTSLRGYGTEAFF
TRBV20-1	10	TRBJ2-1	CSAGNNEQFF